This T cell receptor (beta chain) derives from a study of response to subunit inactivated influenza vaccine. General study points: A suggestion made by the authors is that each seasonal influenza vaccination recruits few new T cells.

MiXCR was run by TCRdb on the RT-PCR reads, yielding one entry per CDR3 protein. Among 500,000 to 600,000 distinct CDR3 sequences listed, roughly 10% were seen once. V was pared by 8 bases and J by 3 bases, with 14 bases between. The CDR3 is 13 amino acids. Germline-derived CDR1 and CDR2 are DFQATT and SNEGSKA (reference sequence). With regard to this clonotype: Its antigen is unknown.

The J gene is TRBJ2-1, the V gene TRBV20-1; TRBD2 is a possible D gene (5 bases). The receptor was derived from a man aged 50 to 60 who received an inactivated influenza vaccine. The sample in question was PBMCs from blood, obtained on the day of vaccination. CDR3 protein: CSMTEDFYNEQFF. For the CDR3, the DNA is TGCAGTATGACCGAGGACTTCTACAATGAGCAGTTCTTC.